This T cell receptor (beta chain) is drawn from a study of cytomegalovirus exposure and HLA in healthy donors (dated by TCRdb to about 2017). Regarding the research as a whole: According to an earlier analysis of a few hundred of the donors, about 179 million T cells yielded some 120 million unique TCR beta sequences and 276 Gb of sequence data. An early release covering roughly 580 HLA-typed donors comprised 300 to 350 gigabases of sequencing data and roughly 85 million unique TCR sequences. Of the 350 to 450 genotyped donors, 81% fell in the genetic ancestry cluster associated with self-reported Caucasian donors. The aim of the study was to test whether cataloging public T cell receptors could identify signatures of past pathogen exposure. The study used immunosequencing to profile the T cell repertoires of some 600 subjects and linked those repertoires to cytomegalovirus serostatus. Along with the approximately 650-subject first cohort, a separate validation cohort of 120 different subjects was used. The study combined high-throughput TCR immunosequencing, statistical association of individual TCRs with disease status, and machine learning to predict cytomegalovirus infection status. A later analysis re-analyzed previously published TCR beta repertoires from several hundred donors and added high-resolution HLA genotyping to study TCR occurrence patterns. In the later analysis, no new phenotypic data were used to find candidate immune exposures; instead, reliance was placed on TCR beta sequences and their occurrence across donors. In an earlier analysis of about 590 of the donors, high-throughput TCR beta sequencing was used to judge whether each TCR beta V gene segment behaved as functional or pseudogenic. Donor age, sex, ethnicity and CMV serostatus were compiled alongside the repertoire data. Genome-wide SNP genotypes for about three fifths of the 666 donors were used in a later genetic analysis, which treated that subset as a discovery cohort. All discovery cohort repertoires had been generated using a single sequencing platform. HLA typing included class I and class II loci at four-digit resolution. Typing coverage differed by locus: A, B, C, DRB1 and DQB1 were typed in roughly 629-640 donors, DQA1 in about 500, DPA1 in 600 to 610, and DPB1 in about 450. Roughly 5 DR-DQ haplotypes were treated as single units for association and clustering because of strong linkage in the cohort. On average, roughly 240,000 unique TCR beta nucleotide sequences were sequenced per donor among fewer than 500 genotyped donors of the cohort, with about 19% of those sequences being non-productive.

The trim is 0 bases for V and 6 bases for J, with a gap of 9 bases between the germline ends. The CDR3 contains 13 residues, cysteine and phenylalanine counted. Kept here is only the CDR3 DNA, which spans 39 bases and is read in frame from base 1. CDR1 LNHDA and CDR2 SQIVND were looked up in the germline V gene (reference sequence). Results and caveats for the whole study, not just this receptor: A cluster of highly shared sequence variants was judged likely to represent a technical artifact of the sequencing pipeline. Most TCR sequences were observed very rarely across donors, whereas some public TCRs were present in many individuals. A further reported finding was that TCR beta sequences accurately predicted the HLA-A and HLA-B alleles for most subjects in the first cohort. Because counts were too low, approximately 18 rarely observed V segments, including chromosome 9 orphons, were excluded from the earlier analysis of 587 of the donors. Compared with the roughly 710-donor mean, donors in an Asian-associated ancestry cluster had fewer N-insertions in productive TCRs, according to a later genetic analysis. It was suggested by the authors that the approach could potentially be generalized to other disease states and immunological phenotypes. In a later analysis, most CMV-associated TCR beta chains were found to appear HLA-restricted, with HLA associations seemingly driven largely by CMV exposure. A total of fewer than 200 TCR beta chains were listed by the study as associated with cytomegalovirus. Roughly uniform sequencing depth across donors was assumed in presence/absence analyses, although this assumption may not hold. Because HLA typing was missing for some donors at each locus, association tests included only the typed subset. In a later analysis, HLA-associated TCR beta chains showed more clonal expansion and lower generation probabilities than non-associated chains that were equally common. Linkage disequilibrium might explain the correlated functional status among segregating V segments, but an unknown experimental factor could not be excluded. According to a later analysis, parvovirus B19, influenza, CMV and Epstein-Barr virus appeared linked to several top co-occurrence clusters. In this cohort, only TCR beta chains were sequenced, and detectable features were limited by the absence of alpha or paired-chain data. In a later analysis, TCR association rates were found to vary across HLA loci, with the most associated TCRs seen for DRB1 alleles and the fewest for HLA-C alleles. Because the 87-base-pair reads could not distinguish some IMGT-functional V segments, including TRBV6-2 and TRBV6-3, those segments were excluded. Immune exposure information for the cohort was limited to CMV serostatus. Specific HLA alleles were associated with 16,951 TCR beta sequences at a false discovery rate of 0.05 in a later analysis. A later genetic analysis associated a missense DCLRE1C variant with V-gene and J-gene trimming of TCR beta chains, and an independent cohort replicated the association. In vitro tests confirmed that a few of the cytomegalovirus-associated TCR beta chains recognize cytomegalovirus antigens. Broadly in line with IMGT annotations, most TCR beta V segments showed up in productive rearrangements about 87% or about 30% of the time in an earlier analysis of around 550 of the donors. The classifier was reported to diagnose cytomegalovirus status with high specificity and sensitivity in both the original and validation cohorts. When HLA alleles, especially DR and DQ, strongly co-occurred, attributing TCR associations to individual alleles was difficult.

The library was generated by the immunoSEQ multiplex PCR assay. For the multiplex PCR, a mixture combining 60 forward primers for TCR Vbeta segments and 13 reverse primers for TCR Jbeta segments was used. The CDR3 region of rearranged TCR beta genes was amplified from genomic DNA by a multiplex PCR assay. Amplified TCR beta libraries were sequenced as 87-base-pair reads on the Illumina HiSeq System. Per the authors' processing: In a later analysis, 77 million or so unique TCR beta chains were counted across the 500 to 700 repertoires, and approximately 11 million of these chains were shared by at least two donors. To remove PCR and sequencing errors, raw reads were error-corrected and collapsed into unique sequences using a nearest-neighbor algorithm that merged closely related sequences. Alignment of CDR3 sequences to IMGT reference sequences was used to assign V, D and J gene segments. For a sequence to be retained, a match of at least six nucleotides was required to both a V gene segment and a J gene segment. Rearrangements were classified as productive when the CDR3 lacked stop codons and remained in frame with V and J, and all other rearrangements were classified as non-productive. CDR3 was defined according to IMGT convention as the region running from the second conserved V-encoded cysteine to the conserved J-encoded phenylalanine. The earlier analysis of approximately 590 of the donors excluded any sequence lacking an unambiguous match to a single V gene segment. In an earlier analysis of almost 600 of the donors, a V segment was called functional when productive rearrangements were above 56.7%, and segregating when the standard deviation between donors exceeded 5%. A statistical classification framework was developed to diagnose cytomegalovirus status using the catalog of TCR beta chain sequences. In a later analysis, V and J genes were assigned by comparing TCR nucleotide sequences against IMGT/GENE-DB human TR gene sequences. A later analysis assigned CDR3 sequences and most-parsimonious VDJ recombination scenarios with the TCRdist pipeline. In a later analysis, each TCR beta chain was defined by its CDR3 amino acid sequence together with its V-gene family, and reads lacking a unique V-gene family were excluded. In a later analysis, 500 to 700 highly shared, low-generation-probability nucleotide sequences were removed to address suspected cross-contamination and a sequencing artifact. A later analysis calculated a clonal expansion index for each public chain from normalized within-repertoire ranks of inferred template counts. In a later analysis, generation probabilities were computed using a VDJ recombination model fitted to out-of-frame rearrangements, and the results were checked against IGoR. In a later analysis, hypergeometric tests were used to score TCR-TCR, TCR-HLA and TCR-CMV co-occurrence, with a repertoire-size bias correction applied to TCR pairs. To estimate false discovery rates, a later analysis permuted the HLA or CMV assignments 20 times. In a later analysis, co-occurring TCRs were grouped using DBSCAN, with TCRdist sequence similarity added in when clustering inside HLA-allele-positive subsets. For co-occurrence clustering, repertoires with fewer than 30,000 or more than 120,000 public chains were excluded, along with about five repertoires with anomalous nucleotide sharing. TCRdb retrieved this table from immuneACCESS and kept in-frame rearrangements only. Not all clones are present; in checked studies, unresolved V genes account for under half, and no reason is known for the remainder. D and trimming come from the DNA, and the V and J calls and clone size come from that table. In all, the sample holds more than 100,000 clones, and roughly 65% of those were seen once. The top ten constitute approximately 9.1% of the sample.

The cohort was made up of roughly 670 healthy bone marrow donors. All cohort members were sampled while nominally healthy, although unrecorded immune exposures were likely present. The donor was CMV seropositive and belonged to the group of some 290 seropositive cohort members. Each donor provided a peripheral blood sample, and peripheral blood mononuclear cells were used for TCR beta sequencing. The Qiagen DNeasy Blood Extraction Kit was used to extract genomic DNA from the blood cell samples. In regard to this clone: The clone's antigen remains unknown. Per-base quality was not reported, and no clone a single base away is much larger than it.

The chain is made from TRBV19 and TRBJ2-7, and perhaps TRBD2 as D gene, on 5 matching bases. The receptor's source is a man in his forties in good health and CMV-seropositive. Sequencing was carried out using PBMCs. The CDR3 here reads CASSIEGGGEQYF. Here is the DNA: TGTGCCAGTAGTATAGAGGGCGGAGGCGAGCAGTACTTC.